This T cell receptor (beta chain) came from a study of a mutant IDH1 vaccine in newly diagnosed glioma. For the study at large: The earlier regimen, radiotherapy, temozolomide, or both, was most often both.

Regarding time point: week 35, safety follow-up. Doses consisted of 300 ug of mutant IDH1 20-mer peptide each, paired with topical imiquimod. A word on this clone: Its specificity is not known.

Clones were sequenced by immunoSEQ multiplex PCR, and TCRdb holds only the in-frame ones, with some missing. This repertoire shows about 31,000 clones, about four fifths found once; its top ten account for 15%. Germline lookup yields CDR1 KGHSH and CDR2 LQKENI. With 4 bases removed from V and 0 bases from J, the gap between germline ends came to 12 bases. CDR3 size: 15 residues. The TCR originated in a man aged 25-45 years with glioma. The sequencing used PBMCs, collected from a glioma patient whose treatment included an IDH1 peptide vaccine. This chain links TRBV18 with TRBJ1-1, with unresolved D. The CDR3 nucleotides read TGTGCCAGCTCACTGGCGGGAGTCGTGAACACTGAAGCTTTCTTT. The encoded protein is CASSLAGVVNTEAFF.